The 6 T cell receptor beta chains below come from one sample, sequenced in a study of shared clonotypes between healthy human individuals. Using immunoSEQ multiplex PCR, the repertoire was profiled, and TCRdb retains in-frame clones only, with some absent. The sample lists over a million clones; roughly 95% were seen once. The source material was naive CD4+ T cells sorted from blood. The subset here: CD45RA+ positively selected. These receptor sequences come from a man under 40 in good health.

The gene calls are TRBV2 and TRBJ1-1; 9 bases agree with TRBD1. Trimming removed 1 base from V and 4 bases from J; junction bases left unmatched: 1. The CDR3 extends over 14 amino acids. Looked up from germline, CDR1 is SNHLY and CDR2 is FYNNEI. In nucleotides, the CDR3 is TGTGCCAGCAGTGAAGGGGGACAGGGCACTGAAGCTTTCTTT. Residues: CASSEGGQGTEAFF.

As to this clone: The sample contains more than one DNA sequence encoding this CDR3. The chain uses TRBV5-4 and TRBJ2-1, with D possibly TRBD2 on 5 matching bases. CDR1 and CDR2 from the germline V gene are SGHNT and YYREEE (reference sequence). The CDR3 has 13 amino acids. Deletions cut 1 base from V and 8 bases from J, with 10 bases between. The CDR3 coding sequence is TGTGCCAGCAGCTTGCCTAGCCGGGATGAGCAGTTCTTC. As protein: CASSLPSRDEQFF. Full variable domain (remainder filled in from reference TRBV5-4 and TRBJ2-1): ETGVTQSPTHLIKTRGQQVTLRCSSQSGHNTVSWYQQALGQGPQFIFQYYREEENGRGNFPPRFSGLQFPNYSSELNVNALELDDSALYLCASSLPSRDEQFFGPGTRLTVL.

The CDR3 DNA reads as TGTGCCAGCAGTTTAGGTGGCTGGGGGGAAGCTTTCTTT. This sequence encodes CASSLGGWGEAFF. The chain joins TRBV28 to TRBJ1-1; D might be TRBD1 (5 bases). Germline V lookup: CDR1 MDHEN, CDR2 SYDVKM. V gave up 2 bases and J gave up 8 bases, with 12 bases separating them. CDR3 length: 13 residues.

The chain combines TRBV5-4 with TRBJ1-3; 10 bases map to TRBD1. The CDR3 runs to 15 residues. Germline V gives CDR1 SGHNT, CDR2 YYREEE (reference sequence). The V and J ends lost 4 bases and 3 bases, in that order; junction bases with no gene match: 4. CDR3: CASSTGTGDGNTIYF. For the CDR3, the DNA is TGTGCCAGCAGCACCGGGACAGGGGATGGAAACACCATATATTTT.

V and J are TRBV15 and TRBJ2-2; D is unresolved. Germline V gene data show CDR1 as LNHNV and CDR2 as YYDKDF (reference sequence). This CDR3 spans 12 amino acids. The V and J ends lost 2 bases and 7 bases respectively, with 5 bases between them. The CDR3 coding sequence is TGTGCCACCAGCAGATTTGGCGGGGAGCTGTTTTTT. Residues: CATSRFGGELFF.

The V gene is TRBV28, the J gene TRBJ1-5; 11 bases match TRBD1. Germline CDR1 reads MDHEN; CDR2 reads SYDVKM. CDR3 length: 17 amino acids. Germline trimming cut 6 bases from V and 2 bases from J; bases unmatched to any gene: 9. In DNA form, the CDR3 reads TGTGCCAGCAGGGATGGACAGGGGGCTATGGGCAATCAGCCCCAGCATTTT. Translated: CASRDGQGAMGNQPQHF. The whole variable domain, filled in from reference TRBV28 and TRBJ1-5, reads DVKVTQSSRYLVKRTGEKVFLECVQDMDHENMFWYRQDPGLGLRLIYFSYDVKMKEKGDIPEGYSVSREKKERFSLILESASTNQTSMYLCASRDGQGAMGNQPQHFGDGTRLSIL.